The table lists the clone carrying this T cell receptor (beta chain) with a few counts. As yet, its antigen is unknown. These data belong to a study of cytomegalovirus exposure and HLA in healthy donors. Findings and caveats of the study: CMV antigen specificity was confirmed in vitro for three CMV-associated chains. Later, an analysis found that common viral pathogens appeared to be linked with several of the most significant clusters. Reports indicated that the classifier achieved high specificity and sensitivity in diagnosing cytomegalovirus status.

With 60 Vbeta and 13 Jbeta primers, the PCR was carried out. The protocol was immunoSEQ multiplex PCR, while the TCRdb copy is restricted to in-frame clones and leaves out a portion. The sample has some 110,000 clones, around 9.1% seen once. The origin of this receptor is a man between 40 and 49 years old in good health and CMV-seropositive. Sequences were obtained from PBMCs.

The CDR3 sequence is CASSQERWDFSGSDTQYF. CDR3 sequence (DNA): TGTGCCAGCAGCCAAGAAAGGTGGGATTTTAGCGGGAGTGATACGCAGTATTTT. The gene calls are TRBV4-2 and TRBJ2-3; 9 bases align to TRBD2. The CDR3 is made up of 18 amino acids. Germline CDR1 and CDR2: LGHNA and YNFKEQ. V lost 0 bases and J lost 6; bases outside the gene matches: 13.